This T cell receptor (beta chain) was found in a study of blood T cell repertoires in COVID-19. For the study at large: Donors in the United States, Italy and Spain gave samples during acute or convalescent COVID-19.

Trimming took off 2 bases at V and 4 bases at J, with 15 bases between the two ends. The CDR3 is 15 amino acids. CDR1 and CDR2 (germline): SGHRS, YFSETQ. Only in-frame clones appear in the TCRdb table, and some are missing; sequencing was by immunoSEQ multiplex PCR. This sample carries over 600,000 clones, approximately 90% of them seen once, and the ten largest clones take roughly 0.25%. Sample: peripheral blood. The TCR originated in a woman under 30 with acute or convalescent COVID-19. The chain carries TRBV5-1 and TRBJ1-1; D is possibly TRBD1 (6 bases). This chain's CDR3 is CASSFTGTRSTEAFF. Here the CDR3 DNA reads TGCGCCAGCAGCTTTACCGGGACAAGGAGCACTGAAGCTTTCTTT. The whole variable domain, filled in from reference TRBV5-1 and TRBJ1-1, reads KAGVTQTPRYLIKTRGQQVTLSCSPISGHRSVSWYQQTPGQGLQFLFEYFSETQRNKGNFPGRFSGRQFSNSRSEMNVSTLELGDSALYLCASSFTGTRSTEAFFGQGTRLTVV.